This TCR delta chain was sequenced in a study of gamma-delta chains in newborns, infants, children. About the research overall: Microbial exposure reportedly drives polyclonal innate γδ T cell expansion after birth.

Germline V gene lookup returns CDR1 TSWWSYY and CDR2 QGS. This CDR3 spans 22 amino acids. TCRdb re-called the reads with CATT. The table records roughly 11,000 delta-chain clones, around 3% of them present only once. This clone has only a few counts. At one end the junction does not follow the germline gene, possibly because of a read error. Sequencing was carried out using blood. The J gene is TRDJ1, the V gene TRDV1, with TRDD2 matching over 9 bases. The sequence was collected from a child who was a newborn, infant or young child, either healthy, febrile or measles-vaccinated (not recorded which). Here the CDR3 DNA reads TGTGCTCTTGGTCCCAAAACCTTCCTACGGATCGGGCGCCCATCCTACACCGATAAGCTCATCTTT. Its protein product is CALGPKTFLRIGRPSYTDKLIF.